This TCR beta chain is drawn from a study of T cells after yellow fever vaccination. Study-wide background: When fractions had low cell numbers, they were prepared with SMART-Seq v4 Ultra Low Input.

Study-wide results and limits: Most clones from primary vaccination were detected again post-booster (around 95% CD4, around 90% CD8).

The CDR3 spans 14 residues. V was shortened by 3 bases and J by 3 bases, with 9 bases between the two germline ends. Germline assignment: CDR1 SQVTM and CDR2 ANQGSEA. TCRdb reprocessed the 5' RACE reads via MiXCR and lists one record per CDR3 protein. The sample records hundreds of thousands of distinct CDR3 sequences, more than 9% being singletons. This clonotype turned up a few times. What it recognizes is unknown. The J gene is TRBJ2-6, the V gene TRBV29-1; D is unclear. This TCR was sampled from a man aged 25 to 45 who received the YFV17D yellow fever vaccine. The input for sequencing was PBMCs, taken on the day of the yellow fever booster vaccination. CDR3 in amino acids: CSVERQGGANVLTF. The DNA for the CDR3 is TGCAGCGTTGAGAGACAAGGTGGGGCCAACGTCCTGACTTTC.